The rows below give T cell receptor beta chains drawn from one sample of a study of vaccination effects on CD4 cells after COVID-19. No antigens are known for them. The method was immunoSEQ multiplex PCR; TCRdb's version includes in-frame clones alone and lacks a portion of them. The profile shows 26,000 or so clones, roughly 74% of them singletons. The sample was CD4+ T cells from PBMCs cultured with HCoV-NL63 spike peptides, taken before COVID-19 vaccination. These receptors all come from a human donor who had a prior SARS-CoV-2 infection. CDR3s include the opening cysteine and the closing phenylalanine or tryptophan. The D gene is left open where the match is weak. Some rows mark clone size as missing; the rest say once, few, many or name a class of expanded clone.

TRBV5-1	NA	NA	TRBJ1-1	CASSLSWGQNTEAFF	TGCGCCAGCAGCTTGTCGTGGGGACAGAACACTGAAGCTTTCTTT
TRBV24-1	TRBD1	NA	TRBJ2-1	CATSDSHTGGQNNEQFF	TGTGCCACCAGTGATTCCCATACAGGGGGCCAAAACAATGAGCAGTTCTTC
TRBV7-2	TRBD1	NA	TRBJ2-1	CASSYRTGPNEQFF	TGTGCCAGCAGCTATAGGACAGGGCCCAATGAGCAGTTCTTC
TRBV18	TRBD1	NA	TRBJ1-1	CASSPATGATEAFF	TGTGCCAGCTCACCGGCTACAGGGGCGACTGAAGCTTTCTTT
TRBV4-1	NA	few	TRBJ2-2	CASSQDAGAFFGELFF	TGCGCCAGCAGCCAAGACGCAGGGGCCTTCTTCGGGGAGCTGTTTTTT
TRBV9	NA	once	TRBJ2-2	CASSLDRPSANTGELFF	TGTGCCAGCAGCCTGGACAGACCTTCCGCGAACACCGGGGAGCTGTTTTTT
TRBV5-4	NA	NA	TRBJ1-2	CASSYKGNGDYGYTF	TGTGCCAGCAGTTACAAGGGGAATGGGGACTATGGCTACACCTTC
TRBV3-1/TRBV3-2	TRBD1	NA	TRBJ2-1	CASSHFTGDGSNEQFF	TGTGCCAGCAGCCACTTCACAGGGGACGGCTCCAATGAGCAGTTCTTC
TRBV5-5	TRBD2	once	TRBJ2-7	CASSSLTSGGSEQYF	TGTGCCAGCAGCTCCTTGACTAGCGGAGGATCCGAGCAGTACTTC
TRBV12-3/TRBV12-4	NA	NA	TRBJ1-5	CASSPLGPQHF	TGTGCCAGCAGTCCACTCGGGCCCCAGCATTTT
TRBV18	NA	few	TRBJ1-6	CASSPLGSVGVGSPLHF	TGTGCCAGCTCACCACTGGGGTCGGTCGGGGTAGGTTCACCCCTCCACTTT
TRBV7-2	TRBD1	once	TRBJ1-1	CASSLFRTGDTEAFF	TGTGCCAGCAGCTTATTTAGGACAGGGGACACTGAAGCTTTCTTT
TRBV18	TRBD1	NA	TRBJ2-5	CASSPLGQIQETQYF	TGTGCCAGCTCACCTTTGGGACAGATTCAAGAGACCCAGTACTTC
TRBV25-1	NA	NA	TRBJ1-2	CASSVSPGSGNYGYTF	TGTGCCAGCAGTGTCAGTCCGGGATCAGGCAACTATGGCTACACCTTC
TRBV2	NA	NA	TRBJ2-3	CASSATRPYTDTQYF	TGTGCCAGCAGCGCTACAAGACCCTACACAGATACGCAGTATTTT
TRBV7-9	TRBD2	few	TRBJ2-1	CASSSQRGHEQFF	TGTGCCAGCAGCTCCCAGCGGGGCCATGAGCAGTTCTTC
TRBV20-1	TRBD2	few	TRBJ2-7	CSASLPAGVNEQYF	TGCAGTGCTAGTCTTCCAGCGGGAGTTAACGAGCAGTACTTC
TRBV4-2	TRBD2	few	TRBJ2-2	CASSRTSGVPRGELFF	TGTGCCAGCAGCCGGACTAGCGGGGTCCCTAGGGGGGAGCTGTTTTTT
TRBV7-8	NA	NA	TRBJ2-3	CASSLPRAYGYAQYF	TGTGCCAGCAGCTTACCGAGGGCCTATGGTTACGCGCAGTATTTT
TRBV19	NA	NA	TRBJ2-5	CASSPGFKETQYF	TGTGCCAGTAGTCCCGGATTCAAAGAGACCCAGTACTTC
TRBV30	NA	NA	TRBJ1-3	CAWSVNWRNTIYF	TGTGCCTGGAGTGTTAATTGGCGAAACACCATATATTTT
TRBV5-1	NA	NA	TRBJ2-2	CASSSDWWELFF	TGCGCCAGCAGCTCGGACTGGTGGGAGCTGTTTTTT
TRBV5-4	NA	NA	TRBJ2-5	CASSSRPQETQYF	TGTGCCAGCAGCTCGAGGCCTCAAGAGACCCAGTACTTC
TRBV29-1	TRBD1	NA	TRBJ2-2	CSVRPGTGSTGELFF	TGCAGCGTTCGTCCCGGGACAGGGAGCACCGGGGAGCTGTTTTTT
TRBV5-1	NA	NA	TRBJ1-2	CASSLVGTNYGYTF	TGCGCCAGCAGCTTGGTTGGAACTAACTATGGCTACACCTTC
TRBV9	NA	few	TRBJ2-7	CKMGEGSYEQYF	TGTAAAATGGGGGAAGGCTCCTACGAGCAGTACTTC
TRBV7-2	NA	NA	TRBJ2-1	CASSLALLGVVHEQFF	TGTGCCAGCAGCTTAGCGCTTCTTGGGGTAGTGCATGAGCAGTTCTTC
TRBV5-1	NA	NA	TRBJ1-2	CASSLDASGYTF	TGCGCCAGCAGCTTGGACGCAAGTGGCTACACCTTC
TRBV9	TRBD2	few	TRBJ2-3	CASSASGLAGGEGGTDTQYF	TGTGCCAGCAGCGCGAGCGGACTAGCGGGAGGGGAGGGTGGCACAGATACGCAGTATTTT
TRBV4-1	NA	NA	TRBJ2-1	CASSKLFPGLGFDEQFF	TGCGCCAGCAGCAAGTTATTCCCAGGTCTGGGGTTCGATGAGCAGTTCTTC
TRBV19	TRBD1	NA	TRBJ1-2	CASRDLLGGAPYGYTF	TGTGCCAGTAGGGACCTACTAGGGGGCGCCCCCTATGGCTACACCTTC
TRBV2	NA	NA	TRBJ1-5	CASSEGSEQPQHF	TGTGCCAGCAGTGAAGGGTCTGAACAGCCCCAGCATTTT
TRBV3-1/TRBV3-2	NA	NA	TRBJ2-2	CASSTTAGSYTGELFF	TGTGCCAGCAGTACCACGGCGGGCAGTTACACCGGGGAGCTGTTTTTT
TRBV5-4	TRBD2	few	TRBJ2-2	CASSLGLATNTGELFF	TGTGCCAGCAGCTTGGGACTAGCGACGAACACCGGGGAGCTGTTTTTT
TRBV18	NA	NA	TRBJ2-1	CASSPQAGNYNEQFF	TGTGCCAGCTCACCCCAGGCAGGGAACTACAATGAGCAGTTCTTC
TRBV10-3	NA	NA	TRBJ2-5	CAISESYGDETQYF	TGTGCCATCAGTGAGTCGTATGGGGACGAGACCCAGTACTTC
TRBV5-1	NA	NA	TRBJ2-7	CASSLSGQTYEQYF	TGCGCCAGCAGCTTGTCGGGACAAACCTACGAGCAGTACTTC
TRBV27	TRBD2	NA	TRBJ2-1	CASSLSSGTSGYNEQFF	TGTGCCAGCAGTTTATCTTCCGGGACTAGCGGATACAATGAGCAGTTCTTC
TRBV9	NA	NA	TRBJ2-3	CASSVATDTQYF	TGTGCCAGCAGCGTTGCCACAGATACGCAGTATTTT
TRBV6-2/TRBV6-3	NA	NA	TRBJ2-5	CASSYREYREETQYF	TGTGCCAGCAGTTACAGGGAATATAGGGAAGAGACCCAGTACTTC
TRBV7-2	TRBD1	few	TRBJ1-5	CASSLRGGDQPQHF	TGTGCCAGCAGCTTAAGAGGGGGCGATCAGCCCCAGCATTTT
TRBV20-1	NA	NA	TRBJ1-1	CSASPDMNTEAFF	TGCAGTGCTAGTCCAGACATGAACACTGAAGCTTTCTTT